This is a list of T cell receptor beta chains from one sample in a study of T cells after yellow fever vaccination. TCRdb passed the 5' RACE reads through MiXCR, listing each CDR3 protein once. The sample lists approximately 550,000 distinct CDR3 sequences, roughly 14% occurring once. Here the sequenced sample was PBMCs, taken on the day of the yellow fever booster vaccination. These TCRs come from a man aged 25-45 years who received the YFV17D yellow fever vaccine. The CDR3 runs from the conserved cysteine through the conserved F or W. The D gene is left open where the match is weak. Part of the rows lack a size; the others show once, few, many or a class for expanded clones.

TRBV27,TRBD1,few,TRBJ2-6,CASSPTGTGGSGANVLTF,TGTGCCAGCAGTCCTACCGGGACAGGAGGCTCTGGGGCCAACGTCCTGACTTTC
TRBV20-1,-,few,TRBJ1-2,CSAPPSGTDPNYGYTF,TGCAGTGCTCCGCCCTCCGGGACGGACCCCAACTATGGCTACACCTTC
TRBV20-1,-,-,TRBJ1-1,CSVRVQGRAFF,TGCAGTGTCCGGGTTCAGGGCCGGGCTTTCTTT
TRBV6-1,-,-,TRBJ1-1,CASSPNGAGFAEAFF,TGTGCCAGCAGTCCAAACGGAGCAGGATTTGCTGAAGCTTTCTTT
TRBV29-1,-,few,TRBJ1-1,CSVDRGQRGTEAFF,TGCAGCGTTGACCGGGGTCAGAGAGGTACTGAAGCTTTCTTT
TRBV7-9,-,few,TRBJ2-3,CASRRTGPDTQYF,TGTGCCAGCAGGCGCACGGGACCAGATACGCAGTATTTT
TRBV12-3/TRBV12-4,TRBD2,few,TRBJ2-3,CASRGTTYTQYF,TGTGCCAGCAGGGGGACTACCTATACGCAGTATTTT
TRBV15,-,-,TRBJ2-3,CATSSVKWTKGDTQYF,TGTGCCACCAGCAGCGTAAAGTGGACAAAAGGAGATACGCAGTATTTT
TRBV19,-,few,TRBJ2-1,CASSISGGKTYNEQFF,TGTGCCAGTAGTATATCCGGCGGGAAGACCTACAATGAGCAGTTCTTC
TRBV5-1,-,-,TRBJ2-2,CASSLPWDTGELFF,TGCGCCAGCAGCTTGCCCTGGGACACCGGGGAGCTGTTTTTT
TRBV7-6,TRBD1,few,TRBJ1-2,CASSRDSGYGYTF,TGTGCCAGCAGCCGGGACAGCGGTTATGGCTACACCTTC
TRBV29-1,-,few,TRBJ2-1,CSVQGLEQFF,TGCAGCGTTCAGGGGCTTGAGCAGTTCTTC
TRBV12-3/TRBV12-4,-,-,TRBJ2-1,CASSLGGNGEQFF,TGTGCCAGCAGTTTAGGAGGGAACGGTGAGCAGTTCTTC
TRBV12-3/TRBV12-4,TRBD2,-,TRBJ2-7,CASSPAAGGFYEQYF,TGTGCCAGCAGCCCTGCGGCGGGAGGATTCTACGAGCAGTACTTC
TRBV7-2,-,few,TRBJ2-3,CASSLGGHTDTQYF,TGTGCCAGCAGCTTAGGTGGGCACACAGATACGCAGTATTTT
TRBV20-1,TRBD1,-,TRBJ2-4,CSASPGQQPKNIQYF,TGCAGTGCTAGTCCGGGACAGCAGCCTAAAAACATTCAGTACTTC
TRBV6-1,TRBD2,many,TRBJ2-3,CASSSNSGRGPDTQYF,TGTGCCAGCAGCTCTAATAGCGGGAGGGGGCCAGATACGCAGTATTTT
TRBV20-1,-,-,TRBJ2-6,CSAREFARHSGANVLTF,TGCAGTGCTAGAGAATTTGCTAGGCACTCTGGGGCCAACGTCCTGACTTTC
TRBV28,TRBD1,-,TRBJ2-1,CASSRVGTGYNEQFF,TGTGCCAGCAGTCGGGTCGGGACAGGGTACAATGAGCAGTTCTTC
TRBV3-1,-,once,TRBJ2-1,CASSKHVAGAPSNEQFF,TGTGCCAGCTCCAAGCACGTGGCGGGGGCACCTTCTAATGAGCAGTTCTTC
TRBV7-9,TRBD2,-,TRBJ2-3,CASSLSPGGRAADTQYF,TGTGCCAGCAGCTTAAGTCCGGGCGGGAGGGCTGCAGATACGCAGTATTTT
TRBV3-1,-,-,TRBJ1-5,CASSPTLRPDQPQHF,TGTGCCAGCAGCCCTACCTTACGCCCAGATCAGCCCCAGCATTTT
TRBV5-6,-,-,TRBJ2-3,CASSLAHLDTQYF,TGTGCCAGCAGCTTGGCCCACCTAGATACGCAGTATTTT
TRBV12-3/TRBV12-4,-,-,TRBJ2-1,CATAASLRSSYNEQFF,TGTGCCACCGCAGCCTCACTGCGGAGCTCCTACAATGAGCAGTTCTTC
TRBV7-9,TRBD2,-,TRBJ2-1,CASSPTSLKSSYNEQFF,TGTGCCAGCAGCCCGACTAGCCTTAAGAGCTCCTACAATGAGCAGTTCTTC
TRBV14,-,-,TRBJ2-3,CASSQVAQRRTDTQYF,TGTGCCAGCAGCCAAGTGGCACAGCGCCGGACAGATACGCAGTATTTT
TRBV18,TRBD1,-,TRBJ2-1,CASSPRGLVDEQFF,TGTGCCAGCTCACCCAGGGGGTTAGTCGATGAGCAGTTCTTC
TRBV12-3/TRBV12-4,-,-,TRBJ2-1,CASLDGNEQFF,TGTGCCAGCCTCGACGGCAATGAGCAGTTCTTC
TRBV20-1,TRBD2,few,TRBJ2-3,CSASPASAGNTDTQYF,TGCAGTGCTAGCCCCGCCTCAGCGGGGAACACAGATACGCAGTATTTT
TRBV15,-,few,TRBJ1-1,CATSRTGWNTEAFF,TGTGCCACCAGCAGAACAGGGTGGAACACTGAAGCTTTCTTT
TRBV6-5,-,-,TRBJ1-1,CASSYSGRQNTEAFF,TGTGCCAGCAGTTACTCCGGCAGACAAAACACTGAAGCTTTCTTT
TRBV12-3/TRBV12-4,TRBD1,few,TRBJ2-1,CASSLAGGHEQFF,TGTGCCAGCAGTTTAGCAGGGGGCCATGAGCAGTTCTTC
TRBV6-5,-,few,TRBJ1-3,CASSYSKAAAGNTIYF,TGTGCCAGCAGTTACTCGAAGGCGGCAGCTGGAAACACCATATATTTT